Here is one T cell receptor (beta chain) with its context. This sample was included in a study of T cell changes during pregnancy in multiple sclerosis. The CDR3 runs 15 residues. CDR1 and CDR2 from the germline V gene are KGHSH and LQKENI. The V end was cut by 0 bases, the J end by 9 bases, with 17 bases between. Measured with immunoSEQ multiplex PCR; TCRdb has only the in-frame clones, and not every one. The data contain fewer than 50,000 clones, 92% of them singletons. The origin of this receptor is a female donor in good health, enrolled as a control in a pregnancy study. The sample consisted of CD4+ T cells from peripheral blood mononuclear cells, taken in the second trimester of pregnancy. J is TRBJ1-1 and V is TRBV18; D remains unclear. The CDR3 reads CASSPPGEQVRKAFF. In nucleotides, the CDR3 is TGTGCCAGCTCACCACCGGGCGAACAAGTCCGTAAAGCTTTCTTT.